These T cell receptor beta chains were read from a single sample in a study of shared clonotypes between healthy human individuals. The protocol was immunoSEQ multiplex PCR, while the TCRdb copy is restricted to in-frame clones and leaves out a portion. Here the sample spans about 480,000 clones, over 75% being singletons. Sequenced input: PBMCs. These receptors were obtained from a woman aged 40 to 49 in good health. Some clones in this sample may be carry-over from other donors' samples. CDR3s include the opening cysteine and the closing phenylalanine or tryptophan. A D gene is named only where the DNA matches it firmly. A row's size may be missing; if present it is once, few, many or a size class.

J gene,V gene,clone size,D gene,CDR3 DNA,CDR3 protein
TRBJ2-1,TRBV4-3,few,TRBD2,TGCGCCAGCAGCCAAGCGGGACTAGCGGGAGGGGTGCAGTTCTTC,CASSQAGLAGGVQFF
TRBJ2-3,TRBV4-1,.,TRBD1,TGCGCCAGCAGCTGGACAGGCCTACCACTAGTAGGGGGCCGCGCAGATACGCAGTATTTT,CASSWTGLPLVGGRADTQYF
TRBJ2-5,TRBV5-1,.,.,TGCGCCAGCAGCCCGCGAGGGGGGGCCTCCCAAGAGACCCAGTACTTC,CASSPRGGASQETQYF
TRBJ2-1,TRBV29-1,.,.,TGCAGCGTTGAAATGGTCGGTCAGTTCTTC,CSVEMVGQFF
TRBJ2-1,TRBV2,.,.,TGTGCCAGCAGTGAAGGTGGCCACAATGAGCAGTTCTTC,CASSEGGHNEQFF
TRBJ1-1,TRBV9,.,.,TGTGCCAGCAGCTCAACGGAGATTAGGGCCACTGAAGCTTTCTTT,CASSSTEIRATEAFF
TRBJ2-7,TRBV7-3,.,TRBD2,TGTGCCAGCAGCCCTAGCGGGACGAAAGGCGAGCAGTACTTC,CASSPSGTKGEQYF
TRBJ1-2,TRBV7-2,few,.,TGTGCCAGCAGCTTTCAATGGGGGTTCTATGGCTACACCTTC,CASSFQWGFYGYTF
TRBJ2-1,TRBV7-3,once,.,TGTGCCAGCAGCTTAAACGGGCGCGGCAATGAGCAGTTCTTC,CASSLNGRGNEQFF
TRBJ2-7,TRBV28,.,.,TGTGCCAGCAGTTTATCTCAGGGTTCCTACGAGCAGTACTTC,CASSLSQGSYEQYF
TRBJ2-1,TRBV29-1,.,.,TGCAGCGTTGAGGTGGGAGCTGCTGAGCAGTTCTTC,CSVEVGAAEQFF
TRBJ2-1,TRBV7-8,.,.,TGTGCCAGCAGCTTAGCAGGGTCGTCCTACAATGAGCAGTTCTTC,CASSLAGSSYNEQFF
TRBJ2-5,TRBV5-6,.,TRBD1,TGTGCCAGCAGCGGGGACAGGGTCGGCGAGACCCAGTACTTC,CASSGDRVGETQYF
TRBJ1-2,TRBV7-9,.,.,TGTGCCAGCAGCTTAGCAACGACCACTAACTATGGCTACACCTTC,CASSLATTTNYGYTF
TRBJ2-5,TRBV13,once,.,TGTGCCAGCAGCTTCTTCAGGGCCACAAACCTACAAGAGACCCAGTACTTC,CASSFFRATNLQETQYF
TRBJ1-5,TRBV7-2,.,.,TGTGCCAGCAGCTCCACCGGGAGTAGCAATCAGCCCCAGCATTTT,CASSSTGSSNQPQHF
TRBJ2-3,TRBV6-4,.,TRBD2,TGTGCCAGCAGCTCACGAGCGGGGAGCACAGATACGCAGTATTTT,CASSSRAGSTDTQYF
TRBJ2-1,TRBV19,.,.,TGTGCCAGTAGTCCTCAGCCCCACAATGAGCAGTTCTTC,CASSPQPHNEQFF
TRBJ1-3,TRBV4-3,.,.,TGCGCCAGCAGCCAAGATCCGACGAACTCTGGAAACACCATATATTTT,CASSQDPTNSGNTIYF
TRBJ2-5,TRBV5-8,.,TRBD2,TGTGCCAGCAGCCCTGGACTAGCGGACCAAGAGACCCAGTACTTC,CASSPGLADQETQYF
TRBJ1-3,TRBV2,.,TRBD1,TGTGCCAGCAGTGGACAGGGAGCTGGAAACACCATATATTTT,CASSGQGAGNTIYF
TRBJ1-1,TRBV29-1,few,.,TGCAGCGTTGAAAGGTACATCAACACTGAAGCTTTCTTT,CSVERYINTEAFF
TRBJ1-6,TRBV5-4,once,.,TGTGCCAGCAGCTTGGAGGCCGGCCCCCTCCACTTT,CASSLEAGPLHF
TRBJ2-1,TRBV29-1,.,.,TGCAGCGTTGATCCCTACAATGAGCAGTTCTTC,CSVDPYNEQFF
TRBJ2-5,TRBV4-3,.,TRBD2,TGCGCCAGCAGCGAAGAGCGGCCTAGCGGCCTCAATTATCAGGAGCAGTACTTC,CASSEERPSGLNYQEQYF